The clone carrying this T cell receptor (beta chain) has a count of ten or more. Its target is not known. The record originates from a study of T cells in Graves' hyperthyroidism and ophthalmopathy. Study conclusions and caveats: Blood held most thyroid clonotypes expanded above 0.001 frequency. Ophthalmopathy was model-predicted a median around 6.7 months pre-onset.

RNA transcripts yielded amplified TCR beta CDR3 regions. TCR CDR3 underwent first-round RT-PCR with the HTBI primer set. MiXCR, applied by TCRdb to the multiplex PCR reads, yields one record per CDR3 protein. The top ten hold over 25% of the sample, which has approximately 420,000 distinct CDR3 sequences, about 16% seen once. Germline V gene data show CDR1 as MDHEN and CDR2 as SYDVKM. Trimming cost V 3 bases and J 5 bases, with 19 bases left between them. CDR3 length: 17 residues. Patients were aged 18 to 65, had disease duration under 2 months, and had newly diagnosed hyperthyroidism. Sequenced sample: blood. The TCR originated in a woman between 25 and 40 years old with Graves' hyperthyroidism. The chain uses TRBV28 and TRBJ2-2; tentative D call: TRBD2 (7 bases). DNA of the CDR3: TGTGCCAGCAGTTTCGACCCCGGGCGGGGGCGGACCGGGGAGCTGTTTTTT. It codes for CASSFDPGRGRTGELFF.